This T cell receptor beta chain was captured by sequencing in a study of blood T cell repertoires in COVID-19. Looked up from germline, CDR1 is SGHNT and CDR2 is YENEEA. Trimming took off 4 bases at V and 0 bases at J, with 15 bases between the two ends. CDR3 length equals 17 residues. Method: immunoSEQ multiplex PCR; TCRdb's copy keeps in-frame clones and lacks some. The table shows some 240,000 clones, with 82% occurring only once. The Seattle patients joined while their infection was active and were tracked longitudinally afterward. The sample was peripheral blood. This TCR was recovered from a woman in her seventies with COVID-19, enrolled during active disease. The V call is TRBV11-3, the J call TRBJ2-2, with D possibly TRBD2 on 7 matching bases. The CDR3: CASSSPTGGANTGELFF. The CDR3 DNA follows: TGTGCCAGCAGCTCCCCGACGGGGGGCGCGAACACCGGGGAGCTGTTTTTT.